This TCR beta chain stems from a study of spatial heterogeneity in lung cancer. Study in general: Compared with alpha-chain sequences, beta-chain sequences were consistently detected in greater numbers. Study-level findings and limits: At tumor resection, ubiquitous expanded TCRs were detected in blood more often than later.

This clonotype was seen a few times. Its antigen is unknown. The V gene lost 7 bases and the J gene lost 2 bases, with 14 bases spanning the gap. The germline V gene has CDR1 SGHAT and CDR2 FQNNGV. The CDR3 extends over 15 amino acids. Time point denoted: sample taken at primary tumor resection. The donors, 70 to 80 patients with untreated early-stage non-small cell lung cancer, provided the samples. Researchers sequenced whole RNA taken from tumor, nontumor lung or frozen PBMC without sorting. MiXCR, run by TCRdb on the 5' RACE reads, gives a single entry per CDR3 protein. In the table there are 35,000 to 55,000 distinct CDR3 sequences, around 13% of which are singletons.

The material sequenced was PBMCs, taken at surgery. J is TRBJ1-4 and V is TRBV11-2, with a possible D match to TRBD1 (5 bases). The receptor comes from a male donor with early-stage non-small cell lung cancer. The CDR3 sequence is CASTLEGSTNEKLFF. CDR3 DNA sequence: TGTGCCAGCACCCTAGAGGGGTCTACTAATGAAAAACTGTTTTTT.